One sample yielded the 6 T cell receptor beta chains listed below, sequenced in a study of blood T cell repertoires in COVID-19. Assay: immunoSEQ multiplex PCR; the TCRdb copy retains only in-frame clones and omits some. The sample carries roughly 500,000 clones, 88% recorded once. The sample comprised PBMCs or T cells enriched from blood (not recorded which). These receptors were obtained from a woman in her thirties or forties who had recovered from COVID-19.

CDR3 nucleotides: TGTGCCAGCAGGATACCGGCCGACACAACCTATAGCAATCAGCCCCAGCATTTT. As protein: CASRIPADTTYSNQPQHF. V gene TRBV7-8 combines with J gene TRBJ1-5; D gene ambiguous. Between the trimmed V and J ends, which lost 6 bases and 0 bases, there was a span of 21 bases. Germline CDR1 and CDR2: SGHVS and FQNEAQ. The CDR3 runs 18 residues.

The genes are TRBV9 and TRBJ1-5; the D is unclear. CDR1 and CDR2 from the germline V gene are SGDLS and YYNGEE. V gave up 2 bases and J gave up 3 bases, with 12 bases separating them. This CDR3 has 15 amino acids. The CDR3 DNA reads TGTGCCAGCAGCGTGGGCACCATACCCAATCAGCCCCAGCATTTT. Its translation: CASSVGTIPNQPQHF.

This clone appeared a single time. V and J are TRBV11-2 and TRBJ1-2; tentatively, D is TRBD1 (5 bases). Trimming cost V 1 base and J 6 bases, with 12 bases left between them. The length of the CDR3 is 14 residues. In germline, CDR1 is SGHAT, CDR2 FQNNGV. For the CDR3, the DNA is TGTGCCAGCAGCTTAGCTGGGGGGAGCAATGGCTACACCTTC. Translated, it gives CASSLAGGSNGYTF.

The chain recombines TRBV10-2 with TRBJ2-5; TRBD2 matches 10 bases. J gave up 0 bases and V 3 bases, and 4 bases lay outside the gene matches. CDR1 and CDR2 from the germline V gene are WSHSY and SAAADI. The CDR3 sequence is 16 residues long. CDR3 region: CASSDLLAGNQETQYF. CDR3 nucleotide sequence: TGCGCCAGCAGTGACCTACTAGCGGGGAACCAAGAGACCCAGTACTTC.

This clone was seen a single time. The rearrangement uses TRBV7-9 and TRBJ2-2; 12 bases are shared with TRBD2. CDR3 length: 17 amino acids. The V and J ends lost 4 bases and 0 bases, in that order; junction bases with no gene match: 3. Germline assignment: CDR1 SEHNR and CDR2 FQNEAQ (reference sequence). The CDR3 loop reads CASSSGLAGPNTGELFF. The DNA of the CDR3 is TGTGCCAGCAGCTCAGGACTAGCGGGACCGAACACCGGGGAGCTGTTTTTT.

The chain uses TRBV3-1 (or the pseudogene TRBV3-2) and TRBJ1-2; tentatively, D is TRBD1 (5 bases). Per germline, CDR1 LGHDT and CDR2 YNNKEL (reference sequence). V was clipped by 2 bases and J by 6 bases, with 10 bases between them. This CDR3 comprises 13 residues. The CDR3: CASSQIRGNGYTF. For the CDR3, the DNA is TGTGCCAGCAGCCAAATCCGGGGGAATGGCTACACCTTC.